The table lists the clone carrying this TCR beta chain with many counts. The V and J ends lost 3 bases and 5 bases respectively, with 13 bases between them. Germline-derived CDR1 and CDR2 are WNHNN and SYGVQD (reference sequence). The CDR3 has 15 residues. This sample stems from a study of regulatory T cells in long-lasting Graves disease. Time point: newly diagnosed GD, antithyroid drugs for less than 3 months. Making the TCR library involved RNA that had been extracted from PBMCs. Arm-PCR of CDR3 regions and iRepertoire HTBI primers were used to build TCR beta libraries. TCRdb re-called the multiplex PCR reads with MiXCR, one entry per CDR3 protein. Among 350,000 to 550,000 distinct CDR3 sequences listed, just under 15% were seen once. These same data were also listed under a study on T cells in Graves' hyperthyroidism and ophthalmopathy.

This chain connects TRBV10-1 to TRBJ1-4; D uncertain. This TCR came from a woman in her twenties or thirties with Graves disease. The source was peripheral blood mononuclear cells (PBMCs), collected at new diagnosis, from a patient treated with antithyroid drugs. The CDR3 region is CASSDGRGWNEKLFF. The CDR3 DNA reads TGCGCCAGCAGTGACGGGAGAGGTTGGAATGAAAAACTGTTTTTT.